The clone carrying this TCR beta chain was detected ten times or more. The data stem from a study of T-cell reconstitution after alpha-beta-depleted transplantation in children. The germline V and J ends were trimmed by 6 bases and 0 bases, with 8 bases remaining between them. The germline V gene encodes CDR1 SQVTM and CDR2 ANQGSEA. The CDR3 is 13 amino acids. The library targeted TCRbeta and was prepared with unique molecular identifiers. Each CDR3 protein gets one entry after TCRdb re-called the PCR reads with MiXCR. The sample consists of around 96,000 distinct CDR3 sequences, over 9% of them appearing once.

The genes are TRBV29-1 and TRBJ2-2; D is unclear. This specimen consisted of PBMCs from the stem cell graft donor, obtained from the stem cell graft. This sequence was found in a human donor who donated a stem cell graft to a child with inherited bone marrow failure. The CDR3 nucleotides are TGCAGCGTCAAAGCCCCGAACACCGGGGAGCTGTTTTTT. This encodes CSVKAPNTGELFF.